This T cell receptor (beta chain) comes out of a study of blood T cell repertoires in COVID-19. Overall study context: The United States, Italy and Spain provided the acute and convalescent COVID-19 samples. The analysed material was cDNA or gDNA that came from T cells, B-cell-depleted T cells, or PBMCs.

Original methodology: The assay estimated nucleated cells by amplifying reference gene primers. Here immunoSEQ multiplex PCR was the method, and the copy in TCRdb shows in-frame clones only, minus some. The V and J calls and clone size are taken from that table; D and trimming were inferred from the DNA. Among around 57,000 clones, over 80% were seen once, and the ten largest hold around a fifth. Germline V gene data show CDR1 as MNHEY and CDR2 as SVGAGI. This CDR3 region has 16 residues. Between the trimmed V and J ends, which lost 2 bases and 2 bases, there was a span of 15 bases. Sequences were obtained from peripheral blood. This clonotype was sampled from a woman aged 60 to 75 with acute or convalescent COVID-19. The rearrangement joins TRBV6-5 to TRBJ1-2; no reliable D call. The CDR3 nucleotides read TGTGCCAGCAGTTACCAACCCTCGTCGGGGAACTATGGCTACACCTTC. This sequence encodes CASSYQPSSGNYGYTF.